This T cell receptor beta chain was observed in a study of blood T cell repertoires in COVID-19. Overall study: Among Cohort 3 donors, those recovered had two negative PCRs, clearance, or symptom resolution. Specimens from acute and convalescent COVID-19 originated in the United States, Italy and Spain.

Original processing methods: From reference gene primer amplification, estimates of nucleated cell counts were derived. Repertoires were generated with immunoSEQ multiplex PCR, while TCRdb's copy carries only in-frame clones and drops some. V, J and clone size are taken as reported in that table, and D and trimming were inferred from the DNA itself. Of a few hundred thousand clones listed, 87% were seen once; the top ten hold approximately 1.9%. V lost 5 bases to trimming and J lost 3 bases, with 13 bases between them. The CDR3 is made up of 15 amino acids. Germline V gene lookup returns CDR1 SGHTA and CDR2 FQGNSA. Participant age was roughly 18 to 90 years, and participants resided in fewer than 25 US areas.

The sample was PBMCs or T cells enriched from blood (not recorded which). The clonotype comes from a man aged 35-49 years in a cohort exposed to, infected with or recovered from COVID-19 (not recorded which). V is TRBV7-2 and J is TRBJ2-2; D is unresolved. In DNA, the CDR3 is TGTGCCAGCAGCCTGATTAGCACCTACACCGGGGAGCTGTTTTTT. It is translated as CASSLISTYTGELFF.